The following is a TCR beta chain sequence with its context. This entry belongs to a study of blood T cell repertoires in COVID-19. Study-level information: PBMCs, B-cell-depleted T cells, or T cells were the source of the cDNA or gDNA that made up the material.

Assay: immunoSEQ multiplex PCR; the TCRdb copy retains only in-frame clones and omits some. The repertoire holds about 210,000 clones, roughly four fifths seen once, with more than 10% in the top ten. The CDR3 is made up of 14 amino acids. In germline, CDR1 is LNHDA, CDR2 SQIVND (reference sequence). Trimming removed 3 bases from V and 2 bases from J, with 10 bases in between. The V and J genes are TRBV19 and TRBJ1-2, with D tentatively TRBD1 (6 bases). Source material: peripheral blood. The sequence derives from a woman aged 40 to 50 with acute or convalescent COVID-19. In DNA, the CDR3 is TGTGCCAGTAGTATGGGTACAGGGAACTATGGCTACACCTTC. Protein sequence: CASSMGTGNYGYTF.